This TCR beta chain was identified in a study of early T cells in non-severe SARS-CoV-2 infection. In the study overall: Sequenced bulk RNA came from whole blood that was unsorted, and chains were unpaired.

Individual cDNA molecules were tagged with unique molecular identifiers. TCRdb analysed the 5' RACE reads with MiXCR anew, one entry per CDR3 protein. The sample contains roughly 90,000 distinct CDR3 sequences, 13% to 15% of which appear only once. Remarks on this clonotype: Its antigen is unidentified.

The CDR3 length is 13 residues. Germline assignment: CDR1 MNHEY and CDR2 SVGEGT. Trimming at V came to 7 bases and at J to 1 base, leaving 3 bases not matched to a gene. Regarding the study as a whole: In VDJdb matching, anti-spike CD8 responses were favored while private and CD4 specificities went missing.

The receptor's source is an adult who was a healthcare worker with PCR-confirmed SARS-CoV-2 infection or an uninfected control (not recorded which). Sequenced input: whole blood. The chain carries TRBV6-2 or TRBV6-3 and TRBJ1-1; TRBD1 matches at 7 bases. The CDR3 DNA is TGTGCCAGCAAGGGGACAGCGAACACTGAAGCTTTCTTT. It encodes CASKGTANTEAFF.